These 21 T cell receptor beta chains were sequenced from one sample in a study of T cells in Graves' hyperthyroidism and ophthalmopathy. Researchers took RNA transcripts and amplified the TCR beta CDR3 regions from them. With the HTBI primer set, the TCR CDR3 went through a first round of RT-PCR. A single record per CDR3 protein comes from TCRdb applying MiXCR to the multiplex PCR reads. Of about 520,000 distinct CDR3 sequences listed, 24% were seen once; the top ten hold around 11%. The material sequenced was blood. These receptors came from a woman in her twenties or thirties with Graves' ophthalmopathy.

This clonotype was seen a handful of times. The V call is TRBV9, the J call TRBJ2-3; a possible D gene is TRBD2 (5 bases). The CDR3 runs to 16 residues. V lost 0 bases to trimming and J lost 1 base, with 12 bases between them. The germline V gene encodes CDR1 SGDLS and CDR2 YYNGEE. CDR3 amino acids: CASSVGGGRGTDTQYF. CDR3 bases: TGTGCCAGCAGCGTAGGAGGAGGACGGGGCACAGATACGCAGTATTTT. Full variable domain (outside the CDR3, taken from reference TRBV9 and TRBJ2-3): DSGVTQTPKHLITATGQRVTLRCSPRSGDLSVYWYQQSLDQGLQFLIQYYNGEERAKGNILERFSAQQFPDLHSELNLSSLELGDSALYFCASSVGGGRGTDTQYFGPGTRLTVL.

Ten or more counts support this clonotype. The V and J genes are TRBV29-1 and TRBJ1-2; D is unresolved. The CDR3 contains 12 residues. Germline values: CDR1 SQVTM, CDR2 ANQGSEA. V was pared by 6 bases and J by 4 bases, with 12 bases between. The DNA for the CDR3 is TGCAGCGTCGCTGGACGGATCTATGGCTACACCTTC. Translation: CSVAGRIYGYTF.

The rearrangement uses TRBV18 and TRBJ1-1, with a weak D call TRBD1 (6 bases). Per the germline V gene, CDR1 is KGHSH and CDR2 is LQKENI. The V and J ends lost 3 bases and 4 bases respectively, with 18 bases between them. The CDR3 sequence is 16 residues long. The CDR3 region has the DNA TGTGCCAGCTCACCTTTAAACAGGGAGGCGACCACTGAAGCTTTCTTT. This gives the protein CASSPLNREATTEAFF.

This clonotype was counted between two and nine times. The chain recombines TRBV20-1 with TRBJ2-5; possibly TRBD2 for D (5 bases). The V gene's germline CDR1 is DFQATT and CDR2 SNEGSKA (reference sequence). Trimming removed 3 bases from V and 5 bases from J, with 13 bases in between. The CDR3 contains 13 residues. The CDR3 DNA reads TGCAGTGCTAGGGTCCGCTCGGGGGAGACCCAGTACTTC. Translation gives CSARVRSGETQYF.

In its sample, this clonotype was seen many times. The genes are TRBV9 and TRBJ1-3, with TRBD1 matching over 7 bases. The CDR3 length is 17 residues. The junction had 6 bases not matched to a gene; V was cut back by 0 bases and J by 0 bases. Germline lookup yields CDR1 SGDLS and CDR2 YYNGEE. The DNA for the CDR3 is TGTGCCAGCAGCGTAGGTGGGGACAGCTACTCTGGAAACACCATATATTTT. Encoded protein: CASSVGGDSYSGNTIYF.

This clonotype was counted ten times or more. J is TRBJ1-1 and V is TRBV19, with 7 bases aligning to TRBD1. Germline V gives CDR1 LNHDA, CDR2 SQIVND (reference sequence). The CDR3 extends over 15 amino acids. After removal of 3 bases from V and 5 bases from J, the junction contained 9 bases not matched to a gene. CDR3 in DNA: TGTGCCAGTAGTATTCCGGGACAGAGTAGGACTGAAGCTTTCTTT. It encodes CASSIPGQSRTEAFF.

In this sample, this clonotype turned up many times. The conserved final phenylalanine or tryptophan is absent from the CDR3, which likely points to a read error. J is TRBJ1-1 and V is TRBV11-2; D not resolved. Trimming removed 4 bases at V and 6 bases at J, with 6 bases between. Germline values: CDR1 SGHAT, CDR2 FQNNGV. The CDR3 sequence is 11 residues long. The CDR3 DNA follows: TGTGCCAGCAGCTCGTTTTCTGAAGCTTTCTCT. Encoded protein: CASSSFSEAFS.

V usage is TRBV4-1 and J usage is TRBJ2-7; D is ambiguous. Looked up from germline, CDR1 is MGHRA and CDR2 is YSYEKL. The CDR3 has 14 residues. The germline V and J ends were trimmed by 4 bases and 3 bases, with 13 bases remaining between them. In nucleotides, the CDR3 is TGCGCCAGCAGCCCCCCCGGTAAATTCTACGAGCAGTACTTC. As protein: CASSPPGKFYEQYF.

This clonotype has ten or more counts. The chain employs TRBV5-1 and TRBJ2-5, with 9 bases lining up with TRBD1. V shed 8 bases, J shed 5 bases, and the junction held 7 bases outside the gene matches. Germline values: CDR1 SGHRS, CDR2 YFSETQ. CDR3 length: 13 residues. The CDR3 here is CASGQGNVETQYF. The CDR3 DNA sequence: TGCGCCAGTGGACAGGGGAACGTTGAGACCCAGTACTTC. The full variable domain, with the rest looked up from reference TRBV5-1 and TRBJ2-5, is KAGVTQTPRYLIKTRGQQVTLSCSPISGHRSVSWYQQTPGQGLQFLFEYFSETQRNKGNFPGRFSGRQFSNSRSEMNVSTLELGDSALYLCASGQGNVETQYFGPGTRLLVL.

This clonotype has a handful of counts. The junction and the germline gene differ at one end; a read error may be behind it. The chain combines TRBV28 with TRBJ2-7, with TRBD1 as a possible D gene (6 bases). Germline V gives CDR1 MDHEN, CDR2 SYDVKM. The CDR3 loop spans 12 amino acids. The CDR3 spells CASSFGQNNGAF. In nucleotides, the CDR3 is TGTGCCAGCAGTTTTGGACAGAATAACGGCGCCTTC.

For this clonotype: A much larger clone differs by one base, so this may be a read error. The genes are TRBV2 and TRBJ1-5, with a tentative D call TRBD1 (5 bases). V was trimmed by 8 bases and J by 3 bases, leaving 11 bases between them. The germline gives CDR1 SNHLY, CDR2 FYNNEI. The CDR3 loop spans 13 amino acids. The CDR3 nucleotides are TGTGCCAGCTACCGACAGACCAATCAGCCCCAGCATTTT. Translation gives CASYRQTNQPQHF.

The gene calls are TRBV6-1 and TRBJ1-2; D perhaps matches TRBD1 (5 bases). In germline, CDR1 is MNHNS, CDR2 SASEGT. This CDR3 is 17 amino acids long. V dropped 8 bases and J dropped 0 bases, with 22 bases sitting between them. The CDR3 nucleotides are TGTGCCAGCGAAAGAAGGTGGGACGGAAAAGCTAACTATGGCTACACCTTC. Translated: CASERRWDGKANYGYTF.

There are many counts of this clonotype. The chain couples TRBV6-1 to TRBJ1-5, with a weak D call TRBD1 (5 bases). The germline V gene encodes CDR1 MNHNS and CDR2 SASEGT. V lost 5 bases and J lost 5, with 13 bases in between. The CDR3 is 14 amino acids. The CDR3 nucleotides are TGTGCCAGCAGTCGAGCAGGGTTGTATCAGCCCCAGCATTTT. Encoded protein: CASSRAGLYQPQHF.

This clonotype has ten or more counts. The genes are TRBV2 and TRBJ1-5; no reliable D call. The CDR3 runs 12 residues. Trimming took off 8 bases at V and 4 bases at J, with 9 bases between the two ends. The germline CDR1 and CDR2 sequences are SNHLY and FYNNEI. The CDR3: CASAIQNQPQHF. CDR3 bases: TGTGCCAGCGCGATTCAGAATCAGCCCCAGCATTTT.

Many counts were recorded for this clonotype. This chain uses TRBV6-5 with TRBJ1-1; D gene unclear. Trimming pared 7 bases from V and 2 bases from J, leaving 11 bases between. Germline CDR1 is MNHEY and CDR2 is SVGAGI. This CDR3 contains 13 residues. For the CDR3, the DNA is TGTGCCAGCACCTCGACACTTAACACTGAAGCTTTCTTT. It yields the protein CASTSTLNTEAFF.

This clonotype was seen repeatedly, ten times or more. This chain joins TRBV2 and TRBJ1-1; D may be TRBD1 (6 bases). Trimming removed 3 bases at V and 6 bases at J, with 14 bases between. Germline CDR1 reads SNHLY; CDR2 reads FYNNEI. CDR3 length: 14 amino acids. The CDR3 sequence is CASSEGATGAEAFF. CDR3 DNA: TGTGCCAGCAGTGAGGGGGCGACGGGAGCTGAAGCTTTCTTT.

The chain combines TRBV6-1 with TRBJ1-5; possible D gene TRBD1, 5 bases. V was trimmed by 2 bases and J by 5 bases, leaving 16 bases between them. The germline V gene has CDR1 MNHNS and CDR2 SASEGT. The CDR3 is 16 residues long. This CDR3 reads CASSETLEGSDQPQHF. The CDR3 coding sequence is TGTGCCAGCAGTGAAACGTTGGAGGGGAGCGATCAGCCCCAGCATTTT.

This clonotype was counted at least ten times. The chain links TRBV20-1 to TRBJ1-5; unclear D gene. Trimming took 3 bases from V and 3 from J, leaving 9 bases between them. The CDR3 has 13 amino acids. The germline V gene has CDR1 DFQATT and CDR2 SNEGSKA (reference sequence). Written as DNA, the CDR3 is TGCAGTGCTAGGAGGCAGGTCAATCAGCCCCAGCATTTT. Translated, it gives CSARRQVNQPQHF.

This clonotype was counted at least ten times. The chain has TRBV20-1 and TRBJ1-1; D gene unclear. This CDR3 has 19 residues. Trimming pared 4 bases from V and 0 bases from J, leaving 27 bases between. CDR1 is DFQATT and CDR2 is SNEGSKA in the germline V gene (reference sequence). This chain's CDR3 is CSANSFFRTGLALNTEAFF. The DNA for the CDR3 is TGCAGTGCTAACAGCTTCTTCAGGACCGGGCTCGCCTTGAACACTGAAGCTTTCTTT.

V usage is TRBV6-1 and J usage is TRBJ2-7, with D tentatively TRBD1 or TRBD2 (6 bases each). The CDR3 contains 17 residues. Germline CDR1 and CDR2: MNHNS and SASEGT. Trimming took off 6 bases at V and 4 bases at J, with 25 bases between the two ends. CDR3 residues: CASSWYSWGATQYEQYF. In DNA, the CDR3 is TGTGCCAGCAGCTGGTATAGCTGGGGGGCTACCCAATACGAGCAGTACTTC.

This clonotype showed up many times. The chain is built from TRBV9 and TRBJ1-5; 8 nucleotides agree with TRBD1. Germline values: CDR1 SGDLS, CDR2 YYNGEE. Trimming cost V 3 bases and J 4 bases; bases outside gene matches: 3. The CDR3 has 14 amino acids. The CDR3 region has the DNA TGTGCCAGCAGCGCAGGGGGCGCTAATCAGCCCCAGCATTTT. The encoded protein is CASSAGGANQPQHF.